This TCR beta chain was obtained from a study of CD4+ T cells in melanoma. Libraries were prepared by immunoSEQ multiplex PCR; TCRdb keeps only in-frame clonotypes and omits some of them. The table has about 10,000 clones, around 60% seen once; the top ten hold roughly a quarter. Study observations and caveats: Reportedly, melanoma neoantigen-specific CD4+ T cells showed varied differentiation states.

Turning to this clone: Its target is not known.

This clonotype was obtained from a human donor with melanoma. Sequencing input: cells from a culture (not recorded whether cultured in vitro).

The DNA for the CDR3 is TGTGCCAGCAGCTTATATACCCGTCCCCACGAGCAGTACTTC. Its translation is CASSLYTRPHEQYF. The chain employs TRBV7-3 and TRBJ2-7; D unresolved. With 2 bases removed from V and 5 bases from J, the gap between germline ends came to 13 bases. Germline assignment: CDR1 SGHTA and CDR2 FQGTGA. CDR3 length: 14 residues. Full variable domain (rest looked up from reference TRBV7-3 and TRBJ2-7): GAGVSQTPSNKVTEKGKYVELRCDPISGHTALYWYRQSLGQGPEFLIYFQGTGAADDSGLPNDRFFAVRPEGSVSTLKIQRTERGDSAVYLCASSLYTRPHEQYFGPGTRLTVT.